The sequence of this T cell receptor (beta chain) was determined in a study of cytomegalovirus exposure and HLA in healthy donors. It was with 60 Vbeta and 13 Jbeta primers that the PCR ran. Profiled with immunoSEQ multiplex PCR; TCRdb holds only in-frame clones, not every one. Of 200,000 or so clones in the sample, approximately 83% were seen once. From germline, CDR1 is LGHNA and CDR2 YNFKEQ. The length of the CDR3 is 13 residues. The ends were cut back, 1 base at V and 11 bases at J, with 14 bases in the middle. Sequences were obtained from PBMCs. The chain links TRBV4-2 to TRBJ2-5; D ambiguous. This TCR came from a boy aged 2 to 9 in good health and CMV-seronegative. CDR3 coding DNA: TGTGCCAGCAGCCAAGCTCGGTCTTCGGAGCAGTACTTC. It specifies CASSQARSSEQYF.